This passage covers 9 T cell receptor beta chains from one sample sequenced in a study of blood T cell repertoires in COVID-19. Assay used: immunoSEQ multiplex PCR; TCRdb lists only in-frame clones, some missing. Of about 120,000 clones in the sample, about 80% were seen once. The material sequenced was peripheral blood. Receptors were obtained from a man in his forties with active or convalescent COVID-19.

This clone has a handful of counts. The V gene is TRBV21-1, the J gene TRBJ2-3; the listed D gene, TRBD2, was not tested against the DNA. TRBV21-1 is noted as a pseudogene. CDR3 size: 15 residues. CDR3 residues: CASRWSGVSTDTQYF. CDR3 DNA: TGTGCCAGCAGATGGAGCGGGGTGAGCACAGATACGCAGTATTTT.

The chain has TRBV7-2 and TRBJ2-2, with 11 bases identical to TRBD2. The J segment lost 7 bases and the V segment lost 3 bases, leaving 10 bases of the junction unmatched. This CDR3 has 17 residues. Germline CDR1 and CDR2: SGHTA and FQGNSA. The CDR3 protein is CASSLNSGGAGSGELFF. Here the CDR3 DNA reads TGTGCCAGCAGCTTGAATAGCGGGGGGGCCGGAAGCGGGGAGCTGTTTTTT.

The chain recombines TRBV10-3 with TRBJ1-5; 8 positions agree with TRBD1. From germline, CDR1 is ENHRY and CDR2 SYGVKD. V lost 3 bases, J lost 3 bases, and 4 bases stayed unmatched. The CDR3 is 15 residues long. DNA for the CDR3: TGTGCCATCAGTGATCAGGGGGCCTACAATCAGCCCCAGCATTTT. Translation: CAISDQGAYNQPQHF.

V and J are TRBV6-5 and TRBJ1-4; 9 nucleotides align to TRBD1. The germline V gene encodes CDR1 MNHEY and CDR2 SVGAGI. The CDR3 has 15 residues. With V trimmed by 5 bases and J by 8 bases, 9 bases remained unmatched. The CDR3 reads CASSPRDRVQEKLFF. In DNA form, the CDR3 reads TGTGCCAGCAGTCCCCGGGACAGGGTACAAGAAAAACTGTTTTTT.

The chain employs TRBV7-2 and TRBJ1-5; 7 bases line up with TRBD1. The CDR3 consists of 18 residues. V lost 5 bases, J lost 0 bases, and 13 bases stayed unmatched. Germline assignment: CDR1 SGHTA and CDR2 FQGNSA. Written as DNA, the CDR3 is TGTGCCAGCAGCCCCAGACAGGGAACCTTTTATAGCAATCAGCCCCAGCATTTT. This sequence encodes CASSPRQGTFYSNQPQHF.

CDR3 in DNA: TGTGCCAGTAGTATCGGAAACAGTCCTAACTATGGCTACACCTTC. Translation: CASSIGNSPNYGYTF. This chain links TRBV19 with TRBJ1-2; D not resolved. The CDR3 runs to 15 residues. Trimming took 3 bases from V and 0 from J, leaving 11 bases between them. Germline V gives CDR1 LNHDA, CDR2 SQIVND (reference sequence).

The chain carries TRBV5-6 and TRBJ2-7; D gene uncertain. This CDR3 has 11 amino acids. Germline CDR1 is SGHDT and CDR2 is YYEEEE. The V end was cut by 0 bases, the J end by 5 bases, with 3 bases between. CDR3 in amino acids: CASSLVDEQYF. In DNA, the CDR3 is TGTGCCAGCAGCTTGGTAGACGAGCAGTACTTC.

V gene TRBV18 combines with J gene TRBJ2-4, with 8 bases identical to TRBD1. CDR3 size: 19 residues. Unmatched junction bases numbered 13, after V lost 3 bases and J lost 0 bases. Germline lookup yields CDR1 KGHSH and CDR2 LQKENI. The CDR3: CASSPLGLGQGEAKNIQYF. The CDR3, as DNA: TGTGCCAGCTCACCGCTGGGCCTCGGACAGGGTGAAGCCAAAAACATTCAGTACTTC. Filled out from reference TRBV18 and TRBJ2-4, the complete variable domain reads NAGVMQNPRHLVRRRGQEARLRCSPMKGHSHVYWYRQLPEEGLKFMVYLQKENIIDESGMPKERFSAEFPKEGPSILRIQQVVRGDSAAYFCASSPLGLGQGEAKNIQYFGAGTRLSVL.

Turning to this clone: One junction end does not reproduce the germline sequence, and a read error may be involved. The genes are TRBV3-1 (or the pseudogene TRBV3-2) and TRBJ2-7; the match to TRBD1 covers 7 bases. Per germline, CDR1 LGHDT and CDR2 YNNKEL (reference sequence). This CDR3 has 14 residues. The CDR3 nucleotides read TGTGCCAGCAGCCAAGATCCCCACATCTCGGACAGGATCTTC. Its translation: CASSQDPHISDRIF.